This record concerns one T cell receptor (beta chain) sequence. Its antigen is undetermined. PCR amplification relied on 60 Vbeta primers (plus 13 Jbeta primers). The table came from immunoSEQ multiplex PCR; TCRdb's copy has only in-frame clones and leaves some out. The profile covers under 200,000 clones, with roughly 70% appearing a single time and around 1.5% taken by the ten largest. This specimen belongs to a study of cytomegalovirus exposure and HLA in healthy donors. Regarding the study as a whole: Cytomegalovirus-associated status was assigned to around 160 TCR beta chains.

The source is a girl aged 10 to 17 in good health and CMV-seronegative. The source material was PBMCs.

The CDR3 here is CATSRGGGADTQYF. CDR3 nucleotides: TGTGCCACCAGTAGGGGGGGCGGCGCAGATACGCAGTATTTT. The chain combines TRBV15 with TRBJ2-3; D perhaps matches TRBD2 (7 bases). The length of the CDR3 is 14 residues. CDR1 and CDR2 from the germline V gene are LNHNV and YYDKDF (reference sequence). The germline V and J ends were trimmed by 6 bases and 4 bases, with 14 bases remaining between them.